What follows are 16 T cell receptor beta chains derived from one specimen sequenced in a study of prognosis after radiotherapy for stage I lung cancer. Two rounds of multiplex PCR amplified TCR beta CDR3 from genomic DNA. Round-one PCR had primers specific to each TRBV and TRBJ gene. TCRdb passed the multiplex PCR reads through MiXCR, listing each CDR3 protein once. The table has around 13,000 distinct CDR3 sequences, approximately 45% seen once. Material: PBMCs, obtained before or after stereotactic body radiation therapy (not recorded which). The receptors here all came from a donor of 50 years or more with non-small cell lung cancer.

The rearrangement joins TRBV20-1 to TRBJ1-2; the D gene is possibly TRBD1 (6 bases). The CDR3 consists of 15 residues. Germline-derived CDR1 and CDR2 are DFQATT and SNEGSKA (reference sequence). Deletions cut 3 bases from V and 2 bases from J, with 16 bases between. The CDR3 nucleotides are TGCAGTGCTAGTTGGGGGGCGGCGGCCAACTATGGCTACACCTTC. It codes for CSASWGAAANYGYTF.

The chain combines TRBV24-1 with TRBJ2-3; TRBD2 agrees at 9 bases. Looked up from germline, CDR1 is KGHDR and CDR2 is SFDVKD. This CDR3 has 16 residues. This CDR3 reads CATSDFGGGAPDTQYF. The CDR3 DNA reads TGTGCAACAAGTGATTTTGGCGGGGGGGCACCCGATACGCAGTATTTT.

At least ten counts were recorded for this clonotype. The chain recombines TRBV4-1 with TRBJ1-4; 7 bases align to TRBD1. The CDR3 covers 16 residues. The V gene end was trimmed by 0 bases and the J gene end by 3 bases; junction bases not matched to a gene: 4. CDR1 and CDR2 from the germline V gene are MGHRA and YSYEKL. For the CDR3, the DNA is TGCGCCAGCAGCCAAGATGGAAGGGGGCCTAATGAAAAACTGTTTTTT. Its protein product is CASSQDGRGPNEKLFF.

CDR3 loop: CASRTDRGPSGELFF. The CDR3 DNA reads TGTGCCAGCAGAACGGACAGGGGGCCCTCCGGGGAGCTGTTTTTT. The rearrangement uses TRBV2 and TRBJ2-2; 11 nucleotides match TRBD1. Germline CDR1 and CDR2: SNHLY and FYNNEI. Losses at the gene ends were 6 bases for V and 6 bases for J; bases not matched to a gene: 6. The CDR3 is 15 amino acids.

J is TRBJ2-7 and V is TRBV20-1, with 7 bases identical to TRBD2. Germline-derived CDR1 and CDR2 are DFQATT and SNEGSKA (reference sequence). V was clipped by 8 bases and J by 4 bases; unmatched bases: 11. The CDR3 contains 13 residues. The CDR3 reads CSSTSVPLYEQYF. The CDR3 coding sequence is TGCAGTTCCACTAGCGTACCTCTTTACGAGCAGTACTTC.

This clonotype was counted at least ten times. J is TRBJ2-7 and V is TRBV20-1, with TRBD2 matching over 7 bases. CDR3 length: 12 residues. V lost 3 bases and J lost 2; bases outside the gene matches: 1. The germline gives CDR1 DFQATT, CDR2 SNEGSKA (reference sequence). CDR3 nucleotides: TGCAGTGCTAGGGGAGGGACCTACGAGCAGTACTTC. This sequence encodes CSARGGTYEQYF.

A few counts support this clonotype. This chain uses TRBV6-1 with TRBJ2-7, with 16 bases lining up with TRBD2. This CDR3 spans 15 amino acids. The V gene end was trimmed by 6 bases and the J gene end by 4 bases; junction bases not matched to a gene: 3. Germline CDR1 and CDR2: MNHNS and SASEGT. CDR3 in amino acids: CASRGLAGGLYEQYF. The CDR3 DNA reads as TGTGCCAGCAGGGGACTAGCGGGGGGGCTGTACGAGCAGTACTTC.

The chain couples TRBV7-8 to TRBJ2-7; D is unresolved. The CDR3 sequence is 13 residues long. The V end lost 5 bases, the J end lost 3 bases, and 11 bases lay between the germline ends. Germline values: CDR1 SGHVS, CDR2 FQNEAQ. This CDR3 reads CASSPNPGYEQYF. In DNA form, the CDR3 reads TGTGCCAGCAGCCCAAACCCGGGCTACGAGCAGTACTTC. The whole variable domain, filled in from reference TRBV7-8 and TRBJ2-7, reads GAGVSQSPRYKVAKRGQDVALRCDPISGHVSLFWYQQALGQGPEFLTYFQNEAQLDKSGLPSDRFFAERPEGSVSTLKIQRTQQEDSAVYLCASSPNPGYEQYFGPGTRLTVT.

This clonotype was detected many times. The gene calls are TRBV6-5 and TRBJ2-5; 14 bases are shared with TRBD2. The V and J ends lost 0 bases and 2 bases, in that order; junction bases with no gene match: 5. The germline V gene has CDR1 MNHEY and CDR2 SVGAGI. The CDR3 loop spans 18 amino acids. The CDR3: CASSYSGLAGGRQETQYF. The CDR3 DNA is TGTGCCAGCAGTTACTCCGGACTAGCGGGGGGCAGGCAAGAGACCCAGTACTTC.

A word on this clonotype: A far larger clone is one nucleotide away, so this likely arose from a read error. The chain links TRBV7-9 to TRBJ1-1; D ambiguous. The V and J ends lost 7 bases and 1 base respectively, with 19 bases between them. Germline lookup yields CDR1 SEHNR and CDR2 FQNEAQ (reference sequence). The CDR3 totals 16 residues. The CDR3 DNA is TGTGCCAGCATCTCCCTCGGATCAGTGTCGAACACTGAAGCTTTCTTT. Protein product: CASISLGSVSNTEAFF. The variable domain in full, with the rest retrieved from reference TRBV7-9 and TRBJ1-1, is DTGVSQNPRHKITKRGQNVTFRCDPISEHNRLYWYRQTLGQGPEFLTYFQNEAQLEKSRLLSDRFSAERPKGSFSTLEIQRTEQGDSAMYLCASISLGSVSNTEAFFGQGTRLTVV.

Details on this clonotype: The germline gene is not matched at one end of the junction; a read error may be the cause. The chain uses TRBV11-3 and TRBJ1-2; TRBD1 is a possible D gene (5 bases). The CDR3 spans 13 residues. CDR1 is SGHNT, CDR2 YENEEA, per germline. CDR3 amino acids: CASSWNTDGTSSF. The CDR3 DNA reads TGTGCCAGCAGCTGGAACACCGATGGGACGTCCTCCTTC.

The table lists this clonotype with many counts. The chain is built from TRBV19 and TRBJ1-4; D call uncertain. The CDR3 is 14 amino acids. Germline V gene sequence: CDR1 LNHDA, CDR2 SQIVND (reference sequence). Deletions cut 3 bases from V and 10 bases from J, with 15 bases between. DNA for the CDR3: TGTGCCAGTAGTATTCACCAGGACGGTGGAAAACTGTTTTTT. Translated, it gives CASSIHQDGGKLFF.

The table lists this clonotype with many counts. J is TRBJ2-1 and V is TRBV5-8; D remains unclear. The V gene's germline CDR1 is SGHTS and CDR2 YDEGEE. The CDR3 contains 12 residues. Trimming stripped 2 bases from V and 9 bases from J, with 9 bases between. For the CDR3, the DNA is TGTGCCAGCAGCTTCACCTACGGTGAGCAGTTCTTC. It specifies CASSFTYGEQFF. The variable domain in full, completed from reference TRBV5-8 and TRBJ2-1, reads EAGVTQSPTHLIKTRGQQATLRCSPISGHTSVYWYQQALGLGLQFLLWYDEGEERNRGNFPPRFSGRQFPNYSSELNVNALELEDSALYLCASSFTYGEQFFGPGTRLTVL.

The chain joins TRBV6-5 to TRBJ2-3; D remains ambiguous. CDR3 length: 15 residues. V shed 0 bases and J shed 2 bases, with 9 bases lying between them. Germline assignment: CDR1 MNHEY and CDR2 SVGAGI. The CDR3 region is CASSYSAASTDTQYF. DNA of the CDR3: TGTGCCAGCAGTTACTCCGCGGCCTCCACAGATACGCAGTATTTT.

V gene TRBV10-3 combines with J gene TRBJ2-1; 12 bases align to TRBD2. V was pared by 5 bases and J by 0 bases, with 2 bases of the junction left unmatched. This CDR3 has 16 amino acids. CDR1 and CDR2 (germline): ENHRY, SYGVKD. The DNA of the CDR3 is TGTGCCATCAGTCTAGCGGGAGGGAGCTCCTACAATGAGCAGTTCTTC. This sequence encodes CAISLAGGSSYNEQFF.

As to this clonotype: A far larger clone is one base from this, pointing to a likely read error. This rearrangement joins TRBV6-2 or TRBV6-3 to TRBJ2-1, with TRBD2 matching over 9 bases. V dropped 6 bases and J dropped 4; count of bases not matched to a gene: 4. The CDR3 has 14 residues. Germline CDR1 and CDR2: MNHEY and SVGEGT. CDR3 sequence (DNA): TGTGCCAGCAGAGGACTAGCGTTTTACAATGAGCAGTTCTTC. Encoded protein: CASRGLAFYNEQFF.